This TCR beta chain came from a study of CD8+ T cells in alopecia areata. Germline V gene data show CDR1 as SGHRS and CDR2 as YFSETQ. Unmatched junction bases numbered 4, after V lost 0 bases and J lost 2 bases. The CDR3 runs to 15 residues. RNA was extracted and reverse transcribed into cDNA as the sequencing template. Some clones are missing from TCRdb's copy, which holds only in-frame ones; the method was immunoSEQ multiplex PCR. Here the sample spans 190,000 or so clones, roughly three fifths being singletons. Specified treatment: oral pan-JAK inhibitor, 5-10 mg twice daily. V is TRBV5-1 and J is TRBJ2-7; 8 nucleotides agree with TRBD1. The sample consisted of CD4+ T cells sorted from blood, taken at week 4, from a patient treated with tofacitinib. The receptor's source is a human donor with alopecia areata. CDR3 in amino acids: CASSLGDRLAYEQYF. The CDR3 DNA follows: TGCGCCAGCAGCTTGGGGGACAGGTTGGCCTACGAGCAGTACTTC.